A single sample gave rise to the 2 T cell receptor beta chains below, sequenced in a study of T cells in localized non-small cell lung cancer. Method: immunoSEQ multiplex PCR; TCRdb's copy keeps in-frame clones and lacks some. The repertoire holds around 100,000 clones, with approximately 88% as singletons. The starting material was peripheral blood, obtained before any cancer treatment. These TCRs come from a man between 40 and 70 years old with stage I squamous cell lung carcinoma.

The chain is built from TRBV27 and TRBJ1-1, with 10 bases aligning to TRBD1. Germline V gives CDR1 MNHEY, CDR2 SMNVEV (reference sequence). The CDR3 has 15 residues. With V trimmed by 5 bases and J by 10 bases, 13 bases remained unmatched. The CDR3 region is CASSQIGQGVLRAFF. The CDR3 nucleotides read TGTGCCAGCAGTCAAATAGGACAGGGGGTTTTGAGAGCTTTCTTT.

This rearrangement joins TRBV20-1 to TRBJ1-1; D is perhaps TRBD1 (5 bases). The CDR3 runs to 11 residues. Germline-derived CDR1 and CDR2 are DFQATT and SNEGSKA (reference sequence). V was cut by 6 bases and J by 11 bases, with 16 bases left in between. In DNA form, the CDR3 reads TGCAGTGCCCCCTCCGGCAGGGAGGCTTTCTTT. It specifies CSAPSGREAFF.